The sequence of this TCR beta chain was determined in a study of cytomegalovirus exposure and HLA in healthy donors. Broader study findings: Judged likely to be a sequencing artifact was a cluster of highly shared sequence variants.

The PCR had 60 Vbeta and 13 Jbeta primers. The assay was immunoSEQ multiplex PCR, and TCRdb's table has in-frame clones only and misses some. The repertoire holds over 150,000 clones, with around four fifths as singletons. Looked up from germline, CDR1 is SGHRS and CDR2 is YFSETQ. The germline V and J ends were trimmed by 4 bases and 6 bases, with 10 bases remaining between them. There are 12 residues in the CDR3. Comment on this clone: The antigen is unknown.

The TCR was taken from a girl aged 10-17 years in good health and CMV-seropositive. V gene TRBV5-1 combines with J gene TRBJ1-1, with D unclear. What was sequenced was PBMCs. CDR3 sequence: CASSAEGAEAFF. CDR3 coding DNA: TGCGCCAGCAGCGCCGAGGGCGCTGAAGCTTTCTTT.